This TCR beta chain was sequenced in a study of cytomegalovirus exposure and HLA in healthy donors. Study conclusions and caveats: Cytomegalovirus status, reportedly, was diagnosed with high specificity and sensitivity by the classifier.

In germline, CDR1 is MNHNS, CDR2 SASEGT. V was pared by 2 bases and J by 2 bases, with 5 bases between. This CDR3 comprises 13 residues. Method: immunoSEQ multiplex PCR; TCRdb's copy keeps in-frame clones and lacks some. The data hold 200,000 to 250,000 clones, with more than 75% observed a single time. This clone was seen a single time. Its antigen is undetermined. The donors were in the approximately 120-subject validation cohort; that cohort was separate from the roughly 730-subject first cohort. This receptor was obtained from a woman aged 18-30 years in good health and CMV-seropositive. Sequencing was performed on PBMCs. V is TRBV6-1 and J is TRBJ2-3, with no clear D. The CDR3 region is CASSEMYTDTQYF. CDR3 in DNA: TGTGCCAGCAGTGAAATGTACACAGATACGCAGTATTTT.